Listed below are T cell receptor beta chains from one sample, sequenced in a study of blood T cell repertoires in COVID-19. Sequenced by immunoSEQ multiplex PCR; TCRdb stores in-frame clones only, minus some. In the table there are some 76,000 clones, more than 75% of which are singletons. Sequencing input: peripheral blood. The receptors stem from a human donor in a cohort sampled during active COVID-19. CDR3s include the opening cysteine and the closing phenylalanine or tryptophan. The D gene is left open where the match is weak. Clone size is shown for a subset of rows, as once, few, many or a class of expanded clone.

cdr3_length	d_call	clone_size	v_call	j_call	cdr3_aa	cdr3_nt
13	-	-	TRBV7-9	TRBJ2-3	CASSLALTPAQYF	TGTGCCAGCAGCTTAGCGTTGACTCCAGCGCAGTATTTT
13	TRBD1	-	TRBV19	TRBJ1-2	CASSMDREGGYTF	TGTGCCAGTAGTATGGACAGGGAGGGTGGCTACACCTTC
16	-	-	TRBV5-1	TRBJ2-3	CASSLGGGVSTDTQYF	TGCGCCAGCAGCTTGGGTGGCGGGGTCAGCACAGATACGCAGTATTTT
13	TRBD2	-	TRBV6-2/TRBV6-3	TRBJ2-7	CASSWGLTYEQYF	TGTGCCAGCAGTTGGGGACTAACCTACGAGCAGTACTTC
14	-	many	TRBV5-6	TRBJ2-2	CASSLGLDPGELFF	TGTGCCAGCAGCTTGGGGCTAGATCCCGGGGAGCTGTTTTTT
14	-	-	TRBV6-5	TRBJ2-1	CASSSGVSRDEQFF	TGTGCCAGCAGTTCAGGGGTTTCGCGGGATGAGCAGTTCTTC
15	-	-	TRBV2	TRBJ2-5	CASTSGGALQETQYF	TGTGCCAGCACCAGTGGCGGGGCGCTCCAAGAGACCCAGTACTTC
14	-	-	TRBV19	TRBJ1-2	CASKSGQGIWGYTF	TGTGCCAGTAAATCCGGGCAGGGGATATGGGGCTACACCTTC
18	TRBD2	-	TRBV10-1	TRBJ2-1	CASSEGTSGMNSYNEQFF	TGCGCCAGCAGTGAGGGGACTAGCGGTATGAACTCCTACAATGAGCAGTTCTTC
15	-	-	TRBV6-2/TRBV6-3	TRBJ1-5	CASNPGGVGNQPQHF	TGTGCCAGCAACCCGGGGGGAGTTGGCAATCAGCCCCAGCATTTT
13	-	-	TRBV30	TRBJ1-6	CAWSVYPGSPLHF	TGTGCCTGGAGTGTCTATCCGGGTTCACCCCTCCACTTT
14	-	-	TRBV12-5	TRBJ1-2	CASGLAPGYYGYTF	TGTGCTAGTGGTTTGGCCCCGGGATATTATGGCTACACCTTC
14	-	-	TRBV19	TRBJ2-1	CASSARGLDNEQFF	TGTGCCAGTAGCGCCAGGGGATTGGACAATGAGCAGTTCTTC
17	-	-	TRBV4-3	TRBJ2-1	CASSQVPQGGVYNEQFF	TGCGCCAGCAGCCAAGTGCCCCAAGGGGGGGTCTACAATGAGCAGTTCTTC
14	TRBD1	-	TRBV7-9	TRBJ2-7	CASSFGTEITEQYF	TGTGCCAGCAGCTTCGGGACAGAGATCACCGAGCAGTACTTC
14	TRBD1	-	TRBV28	TRBJ1-4	CASRPGQGYEKLFF	TGTGCCAGCAGACCGGGACAGGGATACGAAAAACTGTTTTTT
14	TRBD1	-	TRBV2	TRBJ1-4	CASFRDSYNEKLFF	TGTGCCAGCTTTAGGGACAGCTATAATGAAAAACTGTTTTTT
20	TRBD2	-	TRBV9	TRBJ2-2	CASSVEGPLFGGGDTGELFF	TGTGCCAGCAGCGTAGAGGGCCCGCTCTTTGGCGGGGGTGACACCGGGGAGCTGTTTTTT
16	TRBD1	once	TRBV10-3	TRBJ2-2	CAISGGQAVNTGELFF	TGTGCCATCAGTGGGGGACAGGCTGTGAACACCGGGGAGCTGTTTTTT
15	TRBD1	-	TRBV10-3	TRBJ2-7	CAISDRDRGTYEQYF	TGTGCCATCAGTGACCGGGACAGGGGGACCTACGAGCAGTACTTC
15	TRBD2	-	TRBV7-2	TRBJ2-3	CASSYGTTAGGTQYF	TGTGCCAGCAGCTACGGGACTACAGCGGGGGGTACGCAGTATTTT
15	TRBD1	-	TRBV6-1	TRBJ1-1	CASSDWDRGRGEAFF	TGTGCCAGCAGTGATTGGGACAGGGGGCGCGGTGAAGCTTTCTTT
15	-	once	TRBV10-2	TRBJ2-6	CASTARGAGANVLTF	TGCGCCAGCACCGCAAGGGGCGCGGGGGCCAACGTCCTGACTTTC
12	TRBD2	-	TRBV10-3	TRBJ2-7	CAISGPGGEQYF	TGTGCCATCAGCGGGCCGGGGGGCGAGCAGTACTTC
16	TRBD2	-	TRBV13	TRBJ2-3	CASSPGLAGATGAQYF	TGTGCCAGCAGCCCGGGACTAGCGGGGGCCACGGGGGCGCAGTATTTT
14	TRBD2	-	TRBV6-5	TRBJ2-5	CASSLAGGRETQYF	TGTGCCAGTAGTTTAGCGGGGGGGCGTGAGACCCAGTACTTC
18	-	-	TRBV5-1	TRBJ2-1	CASSQVSGAGAVGNEQFF	TGCGCCAGCAGCCAGGTCTCCGGGGCAGGGGCTGTGGGCAATGAGCAGTTCTTC
15	TRBD1	-	TRBV7-2	TRBJ2-7	CASSSRTGSSYEQYF	TGTGCCAGCAGCTCAAGGACAGGGTCCTCCTACGAGCAGTACTTC
15	-	-	TRBV4-3	TRBJ1-5	CASSQEFRSNQPQHF	TGCGCCAGCAGCCAAGAATTCAGGAGCAATCAGCCCCAGCATTTT
19	TRBD1	-	TRBV5-4	TRBJ2-6	CASSFKTGQVRSGANVLTF	TGTGCCAGCAGCTTCAAAACGGGACAGGTACGGTCTGGGGCCAACGTCCTGACTTTC